This TCR beta chain stems from a study of blood T cell repertoires in COVID-19. Study context: T cells, B-cell-depleted T cells, or PBMCs supplied cDNA or gDNA.

V lost 2 bases and J 0 bases, leaving 5 bases between the germline ends. Germline CDR1 MNHEY, CDR2 SMNVEV (reference sequence). The CDR3 runs 13 residues. In the authors' workflow: Reference gene primer amplification in the assay estimated nucleated cell counts. Libraries were prepared by immunoSEQ multiplex PCR; TCRdb keeps only in-frame clonotypes and omits some of them. Clonal size and the V and J genes are those of that table, whereas D and trimming came from the DNA. The repertoire consists of about 62,000 clones, with 80% to 90% occurring once and the leading ten covering over 15%. This chain connects TRBV27 to TRBJ2-7; D is undetermined. Sequencing was carried out using peripheral blood. This receptor was identified in a woman between 55 and 75 years old with COVID-19, enrolled during active disease. The CDR3 region has the DNA TGTGCCAGCAGTTTACAGGTCTCCTACGAGCAGTACTTC. Its protein product is CASSLQVSYEQYF.